This TCR beta chain was recovered during a study of vaccination and CD4 T cells after COVID-19. In the study overall: It was a median around 100 days after diagnosis, with a range of 35 to 161, that post-COVID samples were drawn. SARS-CoV-2, HCoV-NL63, HCoV-OC43 and HCoV-229E supplied the overlapping spike peptides used to stimulate cells.

Treatment indicated: roughly 10-day PBMC culture with coronavirus spike peptide pools or control peptides (ViraFEST assay). The table lists this clonotype with a few counts. Its antigen is not identified. V shed 4 bases and J shed 6 bases, with 10 bases lying between them. The CDR3 length is 13 residues. CDR1 is KGHDR, CDR2 SFDVKD, per germline. The study sequenced cultured CD4+ T cell DNA using the Oncomine TCR Beta short-read assay. TCRdb ran MiXCR on the PCR reads and lists one entry per CDR3 protein. The repertoire holds some 14,000 distinct CDR3 sequences, with 65% to 75% as singletons. The clonotype was recovered from a human donor who had recovered from COVID-19. Material: CD4+ T cells from blood, cultured in vitro. The genes are TRBV24-1 and TRBJ2-3, with unresolved D. The CDR3 DNA follows: TGTGCCACCAGTGAGCCCCCGAGGGATACGCAGTATTTT. Its translation is CATSEPPRDTQYF.